What follows are 3 T cell receptor beta chains derived from one specimen sequenced in a study of T cells in Graves' hyperthyroidism and ophthalmopathy. The source material, RNA transcripts, was used to amplify TCR beta CDR3 regions. The TCR CDR3 was amplified in a first-round RT-PCR using the HTBI primer set. TCRdb redid the calling of the multiplex PCR reads with MiXCR, one entry per CDR3 protein. Of some 510,000 distinct CDR3 sequences listed, about half were seen once; the top ten hold 8% to 8.5%. Material for sequencing was peripheral blood or thyroid tissue (not recorded which). The source of these receptors is a woman under 30 with Graves' hyperthyroidism.

Concerning this clonotype: A read error is possible here, since a much larger clone lies one base away. The J gene is TRBJ1-3, the V gene TRBV10-3; D ambiguous. This CDR3 region has 14 residues. Per germline, CDR1 ENHRY and CDR2 SYGVKD. CDR3 amino acids: CAISELDSGNTIHF. Here the CDR3 DNA reads TGTGCCATCAGTGAGTTGGACTCTGGAAACACCATACATTTT.

This chain uses TRBV20-1 with TRBJ1-1; unclear D gene. With 7 bases removed from V and 1 base from J, the gap between germline ends came to 10 bases. Germline-derived CDR1 and CDR2 are DFQATT and SNEGSKA (reference sequence). The CDR3 totals 12 residues. The chain's CDR3 is CSEARANTEAFF. The DNA for the CDR3 is TGCAGTGAAGCGAGAGCGAACACTGAAGCTTTCTTT.

V is TRBV29-1 and J is TRBJ1-1; D unresolved. V shed 8 bases and J shed 0 bases, with 10 bases lying between them. From germline, CDR1 is SQVTM and CDR2 ANQGSEA. This CDR3 comprises 12 residues. The CDR3 loop is CSPDGMNTEAFF. The CDR3 nucleotides are TGCAGCCCGGACGGAATGAACACTGAAGCTTTCTTT.